This T cell receptor (beta chain) emerged from a study of shared clonotypes between healthy human individuals. V was clipped by 5 bases and J by 2 bases, with 16 bases between them. Germline V gene lookup returns CDR1 LNHDA and CDR2 SQIVND (reference sequence). This CDR3 is 16 amino acids long. A remark on this clone: What it binds is not known.

TCRdb's table, derived via immunoSEQ multiplex PCR, lists solely in-frame clones and lacks some. The sample holds more than 1,200,000 clones, approximately 98.5% seen once. The study's findings and limits: Generation probabilities were higher for clonotypes shared across all four sorted-subset donors than for unshared ones.

This chain connects TRBV19 to TRBJ2-1; maybe TRBD1 (6 bases). This receptor was obtained from a man aged 25-45 years in good health. Sample: naive CD4+ T cells sorted from blood. Subset indicated: CD45RA+ positively selected. CDR3 protein: CASSSGQRVAYNEQFF. CDR3 DNA sequence: TGTGCCAGTAGTTCGGGACAAAGAGTAGCCTACAATGAGCAGTTCTTC.